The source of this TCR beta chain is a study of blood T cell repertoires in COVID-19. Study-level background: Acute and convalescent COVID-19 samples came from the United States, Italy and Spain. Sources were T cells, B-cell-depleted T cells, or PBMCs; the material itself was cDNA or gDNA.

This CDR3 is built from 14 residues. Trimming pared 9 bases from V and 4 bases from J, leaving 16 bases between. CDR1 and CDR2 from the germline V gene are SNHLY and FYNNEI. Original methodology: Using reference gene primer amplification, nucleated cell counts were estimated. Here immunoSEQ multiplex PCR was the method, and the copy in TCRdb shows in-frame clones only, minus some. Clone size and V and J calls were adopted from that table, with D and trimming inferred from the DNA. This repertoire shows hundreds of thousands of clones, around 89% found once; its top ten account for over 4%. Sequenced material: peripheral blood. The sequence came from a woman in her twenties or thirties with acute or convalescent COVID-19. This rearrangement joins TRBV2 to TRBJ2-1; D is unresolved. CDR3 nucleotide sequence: TGTGCCAGTGTTCCCCCTACCGAGTACAATGAGCAGTTCTTC. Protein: CASVPPTEYNEQFF.